The 21 T cell receptor beta chains presented below share a single source sample, sequenced in a study of identical twins. Using its own MiXCR run on the 5' RACE reads, TCRdb lists one record per CDR3 protein. The sample carries some 630,000 distinct CDR3 sequences, about 7.6% recorded once. These data are also associated with another study on yellow fever vaccine responses in identical twins.

Sequenced input: PBMCs. The receptor set was obtained from a woman under 30 in good health.

Many counts were recorded for this clonotype. The V call is TRBV5-5, the J call TRBJ2-5; tentatively, D is TRBD1 or TRBD2 (5 bases each). Germline V gives CDR1 SGHKS, CDR2 YYEKEE (reference sequence). This CDR3 comprises 14 residues. V gave up 4 bases and J gave up 0 bases, with 10 bases separating them. The CDR3 protein is CASSGGLNQETQYF. For the CDR3, the DNA is TGTGCCAGCAGCGGGGGTCTAAACCAAGAGACCCAGTACTTC.

J is TRBJ2-1 and V is TRBV2; 7 bases line up with TRBD2. Germline V gives CDR1 SNHLY, CDR2 FYNNEI. V gave up 8 bases and J gave up 8 bases; unmatched junction bases: 15. This CDR3 is built from 15 residues. The CDR3 is CASEPHGGGVDEQFF. The DNA for the CDR3 is TGTGCCAGCGAGCCCCACGGCGGGGGAGTAGATGAGCAGTTCTTC.

Many counts were recorded for this clonotype. This chain connects TRBV3-1 to TRBJ2-7; 9 bases line up with TRBD1. Losses at the gene ends were 3 bases for V and 4 bases for J; bases not matched to a gene: 4. This CDR3 comprises 14 residues. Germline V gene lookup returns CDR1 LGHDT and CDR2 YNNKEL (reference sequence). CDR3 sequence: CASSQTTGGYEQYF. CDR3 sequence (DNA): TGTGCCAGCAGCCAGACGACAGGGGGGTACGAGCAGTACTTC.

In its sample, this clonotype was seen many times. The chain is built from TRBV6-5 and TRBJ2-1, with TRBD2 identical over 9 bases. The CDR3 consists of 15 residues. V lost 2 bases, J lost 3 bases, and 2 bases stayed unmatched. Germline assignment: CDR1 MNHEY and CDR2 SVGAGI. As DNA, the CDR3 is TGTGCCAGCAGTTACGCGGGGGGGCACTACAATGAGCAGTTCTTC. Residues: CASSYAGGHYNEQFF.

The CDR3, as DNA: TGTGCCAGCTCACCACCGTCAGGGTCCGTAGAGACCCAGTACTTC. This translates into CASSPPSGSVETQYF. This chain connects TRBV18 to TRBJ2-5, with D possibly TRBD1 on 5 matching bases. V was trimmed by 0 bases and J by 4 bases, leaving 12 bases between them. CDR1 and CDR2 from the germline V gene are KGHSH and LQKENI. The CDR3 runs to 15 residues.

This chain links TRBV5-1 with TRBJ1-5; 7 bases agree with TRBD1. Germline assignment: CDR1 SGHRS and CDR2 YFSETQ. The V and J ends lost 4 bases and 4 bases, in that order; junction bases with no gene match: 8. CDR3 length: 15 amino acids. CDR3 nucleotides: TGCGCCAGCAGCAAATGGGACAGAACTAATCAGCCCCAGCATTTT. This sequence encodes CASSKWDRTNQPQHF.

This sequence joins TRBV4-1 and TRBJ2-1, with D possibly TRBD1 on 6 matching bases. The CDR3 spans 14 residues. CDR1 and CDR2 from the germline V gene are MGHRA and YSYEKL. V gave up 4 bases and J gave up 5 bases, with 12 bases separating them. CDR3 loop: CASSPPGQNNEQFF. In DNA, the CDR3 is TGCGCCAGCAGCCCTCCGGGACAAAACAATGAGCAGTTCTTC.

This clonotype was seen a handful of times. The chain has TRBV7-9 and TRBJ2-3; 12 bases match TRBD2. This CDR3 region has 16 residues. J gave up 2 bases and V 4 bases, and 4 bases lay outside the gene matches. CDR1 and CDR2 (germline): SEHNR, FQNEAQ (reference sequence). The CDR3 reads CASSYLAGGPTDTQYF. The CDR3 DNA reads as TGTGCCAGCAGCTACCTAGCGGGGGGGCCCACAGATACGCAGTATTTT. Full variable domain (outside the CDR3, taken from reference TRBV7-9 and TRBJ2-3): DTGVSQNPRHKITKRGQNVTFRCDPISEHNRLYWYRQTLGQGPEFLTYFQNEAQLEKSRLLSDRFSAERPKGSFSTLEIQRTEQGDSAMYLCASSYLAGGPTDTQYFGPGTRLTVL.

J is TRBJ1-1 and V is TRBV20-1; 11 bases map to TRBD1. There are 12 residues in the CDR3. The germline CDR1 and CDR2 sequences are DFQATT and SNEGSKA (reference sequence). With 3 bases clipped from V and 8 bases from J, the junction kept 2 bases outside the gene matches. This CDR3 reads CSARGQGEEAFF. The CDR3 DNA reads TGCAGTGCTAGGGGACAGGGGGAAGAAGCTTTCTTT.

This clonotype was seen a handful of times. The chain carries TRBV2 and TRBJ2-1, with TRBD2 identical over 9 bases. CDR1 SNHLY and CDR2 FYNNEI come from the germline V gene. The CDR3 runs 15 residues. V shed 3 bases, J shed 5 bases, and the junction held 5 bases outside the gene matches. CDR3 sequence (DNA): TGTGCCAGCAGTGATGGTAGCGGGGGACACAATGAGCAGTTCTTC. This translates into CASSDGSGGHNEQFF.

This clonotype was observed at least ten times. The V gene is TRBV12-3 or TRBV12-4, the J gene TRBJ2-1; 11 bases fit TRBD1. V shed 1 base, J shed 7 bases, and the junction held 3 bases outside the gene matches. The CDR3 runs to 15 residues. CDR3 protein: CASSLGGTGGNEQFF. The CDR3 region has the DNA TGTGCCAGCAGTTTAGGCGGGACAGGGGGGAATGAGCAGTTCTTC.

In DNA, the CDR3 is TGTGCCAGCAGCCCCGGGACAGGGGGCGCGGGAGGAAACACCATATATTTT. Translated: CASSPGTGGAGGNTIYF. The chain recombines TRBV3-1 with TRBJ1-3; 12 nucleotides match TRBD1. CDR1 and CDR2 (germline): LGHDT, YNNKEL (reference sequence). The CDR3 runs to 17 residues. Trimming removed 4 bases from V and 4 bases from J; junction bases left unmatched: 8.

This clonotype has only a few counts. The gene calls are TRBV5-4 and TRBJ2-3; unclear D gene. Looked up from germline, CDR1 is SGHNT and CDR2 is YYREEE (reference sequence). The V and J ends lost 0 bases and 4 bases respectively, with 12 bases between them. The CDR3 is 15 residues long. CDR3 sequence: CASSLELATADTQYF. CDR3 sequence (DNA): TGTGCCAGCAGCTTGGAATTAGCCACCGCAGATACGCAGTATTTT.

This clonotype was detected many times. V and J are TRBV4-1 and TRBJ2-3, with TRBD2 as a possible D gene (6 bases). The germline gives CDR1 MGHRA, CDR2 YSYEKL. CDR3 length: 16 amino acids. V was cut by 0 bases and J by 2 bases, with 12 bases left in between. The CDR3 sequence: CASSQDWRGTTDTQYF. The CDR3 DNA follows: TGCGCCAGCAGCCAAGATTGGCGGGGTACCACAGATACGCAGTATTTT.

The genes are TRBV4-2 and TRBJ2-1; 10 bases match TRBD2. This CDR3 contains 19 residues. With V trimmed by 0 bases and J by 4 bases, 12 bases remained unmatched. Germline values: CDR1 LGHNA, CDR2 YNFKEQ. The CDR3 spells CASSQETSGSLSGYNEQFF. The CDR3 DNA follows: TGTGCCAGCAGCCAAGAGACTAGCGGGTCATTGTCCGGTTACAATGAGCAGTTCTTC.

This clonotype has a count of ten or more. The chain couples TRBV28 to TRBJ1-1; no definite D call. Between the trimmed V and J ends, which lost 3 bases and 0 bases, there was a span of 11 bases. Germline CDR1 MDHEN, CDR2 SYDVKM. The CDR3 is 15 amino acids. The CDR3 protein is CASSFFGRMNTEAFF. The CDR3 DNA reads TGTGCCAGCAGTTTTTTCGGCAGGATGAACACTGAAGCTTTCTTT.

This clonotype was recorded many times. The V gene is TRBV20-1, the J gene TRBJ2-3; D is perhaps TRBD2 (6 bases). The CDR3 covers 15 residues. CDR1 is DFQATT, CDR2 SNEGSKA, per germline (reference sequence). The V gene lost 0 bases and the J gene lost 7 bases, with 17 bases spanning the gap. CDR3 in DNA: TGCAGTGCTAGAGATCGATTCGCGGGAATTAATACGCAGTATTTT. Translating it yields CSARDRFAGINTQYF.

This clonotype showed up many times. The rearrangement joins TRBV5-1 to TRBJ1-2, with D possibly matching TRBD1 (6 bases). There are 16 residues in the CDR3. Germline CDR1 and CDR2: SGHRS and YFSETQ. V shed 0 bases and J shed 0 bases, with 12 bases lying between them. CDR3 residues: CASSLVYPGANYGYTF. As DNA, the CDR3 is TGCGCCAGCAGCTTGGTTTATCCAGGGGCTAACTATGGCTACACCTTC.

This chain uses TRBV6-1 with TRBJ2-1; 7 nucleotides align to TRBD2. The V segment lost 7 bases and the J segment 7 bases; nucleotides outside the gene matches: 10. Germline CDR1 reads MNHNS; CDR2 reads SASEGT. The CDR3 has 14 amino acids. The CDR3 loop is CASTASGKVNEQFF. In nucleotides, the CDR3 is TGTGCCAGCACAGCGAGCGGGAAGGTTAATGAGCAGTTCTTC.

Ten or more counts support this clonotype. The V call is TRBV7-9, the J call TRBJ1-6; 7 bases line up with TRBD1. The CDR3 extends over 15 amino acids. Germline CDR1 is SEHNR and CDR2 is FQNEAQ (reference sequence). J lost 6 bases, V lost 7 bases, and 9 bases had no gene match. Here the CDR3 DNA reads TGTGCCAGCACCTGGGACAGCGAACTTAATTCACCCCTCCACTTT. Its protein product is CASTWDSELNSPLHF. The complete variable domain, with remaining parts taken from reference TRBV7-9 and TRBJ1-6, reads DTGVSQNPRHKITKRGQNVTFRCDPISEHNRLYWYRQTLGQGPEFLTYFQNEAQLEKSRLLSDRFSAERPKGSFSTLEIQRTEQGDSAMYLCASTWDSELNSPLHFGNGTRLTVT.

The chain recombines TRBV11-2 with TRBJ2-3; 7 positions agree with TRBD2. The CDR3 has 19 amino acids. CDR1 SGHAT and CDR2 FQNNGV come from the germline V gene. V shed 3 bases and J 0 bases; nucleotides not matched to a gene: 15. The CDR3 coding sequence is TGTGCCAGCAGCTTTGGGGGTTACGCGGGGAGGGCAAGCACAGATACGCAGTATTTT. Protein: CASSFGGYAGRASTDTQYF.